The 14 T cell receptor beta chains below come from one sample, sequenced in a study of vaccination effects on CD4 cells after COVID-19. Their target antigens are unknown. Only in-frame clones appear in the TCRdb table, and some are missing; sequencing was by immunoSEQ multiplex PCR. The data show some 30,000 clones, approximately 78% seen once. Ahead of sequencing, the ViraFEST assay grew antigen-specific CD4+ T cells using viral peptide pools. Having been cultured for less than 12 days, the cells underwent CD4+ T cell isolation. This person's SARS-CoV-2 infection, confirmed by PCR, occurred between March and December 2020. The material sequenced was CD4+ T cells from PBMCs cultured with a peptide pool, taken before COVID-19 vaccination. The receptors derive from a human donor who had a prior SARS-CoV-2 infection.

This rearrangement joins TRBV19 to TRBJ1-4; TRBD1 agrees at 11 bases. Germline V gene sequence: CDR1 LNHDA, CDR2 SQIVND (reference sequence). The CDR3 runs to 15 residues. J lost 8 bases, V lost 5 bases, and 7 bases had no gene match. CDR3 sequence (DNA): TGTGCCAGTAGTGACCCGGGACAGGGGGTCGAAAAACTGTTTTTT. Its protein is CASSDPGQGVEKLFF.

The chain is built from TRBV7-9 and TRBJ2-7, with 9 bases that match TRBD2. The trim removed 5 bases at V and 2 bases at J, leaving 7 bases unmatched. The CDR3 has 15 residues. Germline V gives CDR1 SEHNR, CDR2 FQNEAQ (reference sequence). CDR3 residues: CASSSRAGGPYEQYF. The CDR3 DNA reads as TGTGCCAGCAGCAGCCGCGCGGGGGGGCCCTACGAGCAGTACTTC.

V and J are TRBV5-1 and TRBJ2-7, with D perhaps being TRBD1 or TRBD2 (6 bases each). Trimming stripped 5 bases from V and 3 bases from J, with 9 bases between. CDR1 and CDR2 (germline): SGHRS, YFSETQ. The CDR3 loop spans 12 amino acids. The CDR3 loop is CASREGVYEQYF. The CDR3 DNA reads TGCGCCAGCAGGGAGGGGGTCTACGAGCAGTACTTC.

This sequence joins TRBV11-3 and TRBJ2-2, with 9 positions matching TRBD1. The ends lost 4 bases at V and 4 bases at J; junction bases unmatched: 7. Germline CDR1 and CDR2: SGHNT and YENEEA. The CDR3 has 16 amino acids. The CDR3 DNA reads as TGTGCCAGCAGCTCCGGACAGGGGTCAAGCACCGGGGAGCTGTTTTTT. Translated, it gives CASSSGQGSSTGELFF.

V is TRBV2 and J is TRBJ1-2; D possibly corresponds to TRBD1 (5 bases). The CDR3 spans 14 residues. The V end was cut by 8 bases, the J end by 4 bases, with 17 bases between. The germline V gene has CDR1 SNHLY and CDR2 FYNNEI. CDR3 sequence reads: CASAWTREGYGYTF. The CDR3 DNA is TGTGCCAGCGCCTGGACCAGGGAGGGCTATGGCTACACCTTC.

The J gene is TRBJ2-7, the V gene TRBV11-2; the D gene is possibly TRBD1 (5 bases). CDR1 and CDR2 (germline): SGHAT, FQNNGV. V was clipped by 1 base and J by 4 bases, with 11 bases between them. The CDR3 runs 14 residues. The CDR3 loop is CASSLAWGPYEQYF. Here the CDR3 DNA reads TGTGCCAGCAGCTTAGCCTGGGGCCCTTACGAGCAGTACTTC.

This sequence joins TRBV6-4 and TRBJ1-2; D not certain. CDR1 MRHNA and CDR2 SNTAGT come from the germline V gene. V lost 4 bases, J lost 4 bases, and 13 bases lay in between. The CDR3 runs 14 residues. The CDR3 region has the DNA TGTGCCAGCAGTGCCCAGCCAGGAAGCTATGGCTACACCTTC. Its translation is CASSAQPGSYGYTF.

The rearrangement uses TRBV5-5 and TRBJ2-7, with 14 bases fitting TRBD2. V was clipped by 0 bases and J by 7 bases; unmatched bases: 12. The CDR3 totals 18 residues. Germline V gives CDR1 SGHKS, CDR2 YYEKEE (reference sequence). CDR3 region: CASSLVSVGGLAGGEQYF. As DNA, the CDR3 is TGTGCCAGCAGCTTGGTCAGCGTGGGTGGACTAGCGGGGGGAGAGCAGTACTTC.

This chain links TRBV5-6 with TRBJ1-4; D is unclear. The CDR3 consists of 14 residues. Trimming cost V 0 bases and J 5 bases, with 8 bases left between them. Germline CDR1 and CDR2: SGHDT and YYEEEE. The CDR3 nucleotides are TGTGCCAGCAGCTTGGGACGACGGAATGAAAAACTGTTTTTT. It yields the protein CASSLGRRNEKLFF.

The rearrangement links TRBV14 to TRBJ2-1; 13 bases fit TRBD2. From germline, CDR1 is SGHDN and CDR2 FVKESK. The CDR3 length is 17 residues. V shed 1 base, J shed 12 bases, and the junction held 12 bases outside the gene matches. The CDR3 protein is CASSQASGTSGTLGQFF. The CDR3 nucleotides read TGTGCCAGCAGCCAAGCCTCCGGGACTAGCGGGACCCTTGGGCAGTTCTTC.

This chain uses TRBV19 with TRBJ2-7, with 8 bases matching TRBD1. CDR1 is LNHDA, CDR2 SQIVND, per germline (reference sequence). J gave up 2 bases and V 4 bases, and 7 bases lay outside the gene matches. The CDR3 is 15 residues long. CDR3 sequence (DNA): TGTGCCAGTAGTAGAACAGGGGGAATGGCCTACGAGCAGTACTTC. Its translation: CASSRTGGMAYEQYF.

This chain uses TRBV5-1 with TRBJ2-1; 13 positions match TRBD2. The CDR3 is 18 residues long. Germline trimming cut 1 base from V and 7 bases from J; bases unmatched to any gene: 11. Germline CDR1 SGHRS, CDR2 YFSETQ. CDR3 in amino acids: CASSLWTSGGQRKNEQFF. The CDR3 DNA reads TGCGCCAGCAGCTTGTGGACTAGCGGGGGTCAGAGGAAAAATGAGCAGTTCTTC.

The chain is built from TRBV7-6 and TRBJ2-2, with 14 positions matching TRBD2. The CDR3 has 17 residues. V shed 4 bases, J shed 0 bases, and the junction held 1 base outside the gene matches. CDR1 and CDR2 (germline): SGHVS, FNYEAQ. CDR3 protein: CASSSGLAGANTGELFF. CDR3 sequence (DNA): TGTGCCAGCAGCTCGGGACTAGCGGGGGCGAACACCGGGGAGCTGTTTTTT.

The V gene is TRBV7-2, the J gene TRBJ1-2, with D perhaps matching TRBD1 (6 bases). CDR1 and CDR2 from the germline V gene are SGHTA and FQGNSA. Trimming removed 5 bases from V and 4 bases from J, with 20 bases in between. This CDR3 has 16 residues. The CDR3 nucleotides are TGTGCCAGCAGCCCCCGGACGGGGGGCGCTGGCTATGGCTACACCTTC. It encodes CASSPRTGGAGYGYTF.